This T cell receptor (beta chain) emerged from a study of blood T cell repertoires in COVID-19. Assay used: immunoSEQ multiplex PCR; TCRdb lists only in-frame clones, some missing. The table includes about 12,000 clones, about two thirds detected once. Trimming took off 5 bases at V and 5 bases at J, with 16 bases between the two ends. There are 14 residues in the CDR3. Germline V lookup: CDR1 LGHNA, CDR2 YNFKEQ. Seattle researchers signed up patients amid active infection and tracked them longitudinally. The chain couples TRBV4-2 to TRBJ2-7, with D perhaps TRBD2 (7 bases). The TCR originated in a man aged 55 to 70 with COVID-19, enrolled during active disease. Sequenced material: peripheral blood. CDR3 nucleotide sequence: TGTGCCAGCAGCTGGCCGGGGGGCTCGAACGAGCAGTACTTC. It is translated as CASSWPGGSNEQYF.